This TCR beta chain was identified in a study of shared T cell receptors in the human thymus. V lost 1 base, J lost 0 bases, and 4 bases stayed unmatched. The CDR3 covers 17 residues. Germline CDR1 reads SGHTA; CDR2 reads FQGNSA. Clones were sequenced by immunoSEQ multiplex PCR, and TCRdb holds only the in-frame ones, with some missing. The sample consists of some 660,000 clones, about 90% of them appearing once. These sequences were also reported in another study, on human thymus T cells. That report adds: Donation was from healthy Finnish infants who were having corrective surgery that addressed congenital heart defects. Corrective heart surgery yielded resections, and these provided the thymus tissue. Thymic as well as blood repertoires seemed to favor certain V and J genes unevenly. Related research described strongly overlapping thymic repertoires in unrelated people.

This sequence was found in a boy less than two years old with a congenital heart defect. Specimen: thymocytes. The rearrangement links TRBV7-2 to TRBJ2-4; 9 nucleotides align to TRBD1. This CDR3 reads CASSLVGQGLAKNIQYF. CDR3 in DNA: TGTGCCAGCAGCTTAGTCGGACAGGGGCTAGCCAAAAACATTCAGTACTTC.